This entry concerns a single TCR beta chain. Its antigen remains unidentified. This record comes from a study of T cells in localized non-small cell lung cancer. Study results and limitations: Greater blood T cell density accompanied longer overall survival. Uninvolved neighboring lung showed the greatest T cell clonality, exceeding tumor. Adjacent lung had a median 57 of the 100 largest tumor clones. Because only a single region of the tumor was sequenced, heterogeneity remains possible.

The V gene's germline CDR1 is WSHSY and CDR2 SAAADI. This CDR3 has 12 amino acids. Trimming shortened V by 7 bases and J by 5 bases, and 8 bases separated the two germline ends. The assay was immunoSEQ multiplex PCR, and TCRdb's table has in-frame clones only and misses some. Of tens of thousands of clones in the sample, under 90% were seen once. V is TRBV10-2 and J is TRBJ2-2; D not resolved. The TCR sequence derives from a man aged 40 to 69 with stage III lung adenocarcinoma. The starting material was peripheral blood mononuclear cells, obtained before any cancer treatment. CDR3 bases: TGCGCCAGCAAAGTTTCAACCGGGGAGCTGTTTTTT. The encoded protein is CASKVSTGELFF.